These 17 T cell receptor beta chains share one sample of origin, sequenced in a study of T cell responses to AZD1222 COVID-19 vaccine. Generated by immunoSEQ multiplex PCR, the TCRdb table keeps only in-frame clones and is missing some. The sample shows around 88,000 clones, 85% to 90% of them seen only once. Source: peripheral blood, taken on day 0 of MenACWY control vaccination. These receptors all come from an adult in good health.

The J gene is TRBJ1-3, the V gene TRBV30, with 7 positions matching TRBD1. The CDR3 is made up of 15 amino acids. The J segment lost 0 bases and the V segment lost 3 bases, leaving 5 bases of the junction unmatched. Germline V gene sequence: CDR1 GTSNPN, CDR2 SVGIG (reference sequence). The CDR3 sequence: CAWSGRGHSGNTIYF. CDR3 in DNA: TGTGCCTGGAGCGGAAGGGGGCACTCTGGAAACACCATATATTTT.

The chain uses TRBV3-1 (or the pseudogene TRBV3-2) and TRBJ1-5; TRBD1 is a possible D gene (5 bases). Germline V lookup: CDR1 LGHDT, CDR2 YNNKEL (reference sequence). Trimming cost V 4 bases and J 1 base, with 11 bases left between them. The CDR3 totals 15 residues. CDR3 nucleotides: TGTGCCAGCAGCCTGGGACGCTTAAGCAATCAGCCCCAGCATTTT. Encoded protein: CASSLGRLSNQPQHF.

The chain employs TRBV30 and TRBJ1-6; the D gene is possibly TRBD1 (5 bases). V shed 4 bases and J shed 13 bases, with 17 bases lying between them. The CDR3 length is 13 residues. CDR1 and CDR2 from the germline V gene are GTSNPN and SVGIG (reference sequence). CDR3 sequence (DNA): TGTGCCTGGATGGGGGAAGCTCTGGCGCCCCTCCACTTT. Protein product: CAWMGEALAPLHF.

V and J are TRBV19 and TRBJ1-1; D is possibly TRBD1 (5 bases). CDR1 is LNHDA, CDR2 SQIVND, per germline (reference sequence). Trimming removed 0 bases at V and 1 base at J, with 12 bases between. CDR3 length equals 16 residues. In DNA, the CDR3 is TGTGCCAGTAGTATAGAGATCGGGACGGGGAACACTGAAGCTTTCTTT. This codes for CASSIEIGTGNTEAFF.

The chain is built from TRBV7-2 and TRBJ1-6; tentative D call: TRBD1 (6 bases). V shed 4 bases and J shed 0 bases, with 10 bases lying between them. Germline loops: CDR1 SGHTA, CDR2 FQGNSA. The CDR3 totals 16 residues. DNA of the CDR3: TGTGCCAGCAGCTCCGACAGGAGCTCCTATAATTCACCCCTCCACTTT. It yields the protein CASSSDRSSYNSPLHF.

The V and J genes are TRBV6-5 and TRBJ2-1; D is unresolved. In germline, CDR1 is MNHEY, CDR2 SVGAGI. The CDR3 covers 15 residues. Deletions cut 0 bases from V and 0 bases from J, with 6 bases between. Written as DNA, the CDR3 is TGTGCCAGCAGTTACTCCGCCAGCTCCTACAATGAGCAGTTCTTC. Translated: CASSYSASSYNEQFF.

Turning to this clone: The DNA is omitted, as the CDR3 cannot be located on it reliably, and the CDR3 follows TCRdb's listing. CDR3 sequence reads: CASILGQASTEAFF. This rearrangement joins TRBV2 to TRBJ1-1; the table calls TRBD1, which could not be checked here. Both ends counted, the CDR3 spans 14 residues. In germline, CDR1 is SNHLY, CDR2 FYNNEI.

The chain recombines TRBV5-1 with TRBJ2-1; no reliable D call. This CDR3 is 12 amino acids long. Germline values: CDR1 SGHRS, CDR2 YFSETQ. The V gene lost 5 bases and the J gene lost 8 bases, with 11 bases spanning the gap. CDR3: CASRLGSYEQFF. Here the CDR3 DNA reads TGCGCCAGCAGATTAGGTTCCTATGAGCAGTTCTTC.

J is TRBJ1-5 and V is TRBV5-1; 9 nucleotides match TRBD1. V gave up 2 bases and J gave up 3 bases; unmatched junction bases: 6. CDR3 length: 16 residues. Germline V gene data show CDR1 as SGHRS and CDR2 as YFSETQ. The CDR3 loop is CASSLGDRVDNQPQHF. CDR3 in DNA: TGCGCCAGCAGCTTAGGGGACAGGGTTGACAATCAGCCCCAGCATTTT.

This clone was detected only once. The V and J genes are TRBV13 and TRBJ2-4; the D is unclear. CDR1 PRHDT and CDR2 FYEKMQ come from the germline V gene (reference sequence). The V end was cut by 4 bases, the J end by 0 bases, with 10 bases between. The CDR3 is made up of 15 amino acids. This chain's CDR3 is CASSSSQVAKNIQYF. For the CDR3, the DNA is TGTGCCAGCAGCTCGTCCCAAGTAGCCAAAAACATTCAGTACTTC.

The rearrangement links TRBV3-1 (or the pseudogene TRBV3-2) to TRBJ2-7; D remains ambiguous. Deletions cut 4 bases from V and 3 bases from J, with 10 bases between. Germline lookup yields CDR1 LGHDT and CDR2 YNNKEL (reference sequence). The CDR3 is 13 amino acids. The CDR3 DNA is TGTGCCAGCAGCCCTCTTATGGGCTACGAGCAGTACTTC. Translating it yields CASSPLMGYEQYF.

The chain employs TRBV2 and TRBJ2-1; 11 nucleotides match TRBD2. Germline V CDR1 and CDR2: SNHLY, FYNNEI. This CDR3 is built from 15 residues. V was pared by 4 bases and J by 8 bases, with 7 bases of the junction left unmatched. The CDR3 is CASSVLAGGGDEQFF. The CDR3 coding sequence is TGTGCCAGCAGTGTTCTAGCGGGGGGCGGGGATGAGCAGTTCTTC.

This sequence joins TRBV5-4 and TRBJ2-6; 12 nucleotides agree with TRBD2. The junction had 4 bases not matched to a gene; V was cut back by 0 bases and J by 0 bases. The length of the CDR3 is 19 residues. Germline V CDR1 and CDR2: SGHNT, YYREEE (reference sequence). The CDR3: CASSLGLAGENSGANVLTF. The CDR3 DNA follows: TGTGCCAGCAGCTTGGGACTAGCGGGGGAAAACTCTGGGGCCAACGTCCTGACTTTC.

The chain carries TRBV14 and TRBJ2-5; D not resolved. Trimming pared 1 base from V and 6 bases from J, leaving 6 bases between. This CDR3 has 12 amino acids. Germline assignment: CDR1 SGHDN and CDR2 FVKESK. CDR3 coding DNA: TGTGCCAGCAGCCAAGTTCCGCAGACCCAGTACTTC. Protein: CASSQVPQTQYF.

V usage is TRBV7-2 and J usage is TRBJ2-3; 11 bases fit TRBD2. Germline assignment: CDR1 SGHTA and CDR2 FQGNSA. Trimming took 5 bases from V and 2 from J; bases not matched to a gene: 6. CDR3 size: 16 residues. The CDR3 region is CASSPRLAGTTDTQYF. The DNA for the CDR3 is TGTGCCAGCAGCCCTCGACTAGCGGGGACCACAGATACGCAGTATTTT.

The rearrangement links TRBV18 to TRBJ1-2, with 8 bases identical to TRBD1. There are 13 residues in the CDR3. The V segment lost 6 bases and the J segment 3 bases; nucleotides outside the gene matches: 3. CDR1 and CDR2 from the germline V gene are KGHSH and LQKENI. CDR3 sequence: CASSPTGDYGYTF. The CDR3 DNA reads as TGTGCCAGCTCGCCGACAGGGGACTATGGCTACACCTTC.

The chain employs TRBV4-1 and TRBJ2-6; 12 bases agree with TRBD1. CDR3 length: 19 residues. Per germline, CDR1 MGHRA and CDR2 YSYEKL. The trim removed 4 bases at V and 0 bases at J, leaving 7 bases unmatched. Written as DNA, the CDR3 is TGCGCCAGCAGCCGAGGGACAGGGGGCGCAGGCTCTGGGGCCAACGTCCTGACTTTC. Translating it yields CASSRGTGGAGSGANVLTF.